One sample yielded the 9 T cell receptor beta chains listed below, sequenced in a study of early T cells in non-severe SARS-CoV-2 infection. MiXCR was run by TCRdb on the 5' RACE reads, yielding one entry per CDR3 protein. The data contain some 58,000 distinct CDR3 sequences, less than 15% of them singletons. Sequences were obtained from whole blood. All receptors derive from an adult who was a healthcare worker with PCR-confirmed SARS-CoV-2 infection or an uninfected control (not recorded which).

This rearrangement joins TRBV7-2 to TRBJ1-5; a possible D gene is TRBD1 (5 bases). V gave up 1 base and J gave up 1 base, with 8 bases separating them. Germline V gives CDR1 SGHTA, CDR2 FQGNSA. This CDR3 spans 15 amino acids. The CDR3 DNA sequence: TGTGCCAGCAGCTTAGGAGGGGAAAGCAATCAGCCCCAGCATTTT. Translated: CASSLGGESNQPQHF. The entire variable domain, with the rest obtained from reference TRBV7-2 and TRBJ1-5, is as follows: GAGVSQSPSNKVTEKGKDVELRCDPISGHTALYWYRQSLGQGLEFLIYFQGNSAPDKSGLPSDRFSAERTGGSVSTLTIQRTQQEDSAVYLCASSLGGESNQPQHFGDGTRLSIL.

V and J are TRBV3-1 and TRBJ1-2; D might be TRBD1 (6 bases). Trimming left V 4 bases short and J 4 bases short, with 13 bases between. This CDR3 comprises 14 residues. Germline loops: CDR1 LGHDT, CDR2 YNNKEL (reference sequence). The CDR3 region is CASSPEQGSYGYTF. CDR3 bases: TGTGCCAGCAGCCCAGAACAGGGATCCTATGGCTACACCTTC.

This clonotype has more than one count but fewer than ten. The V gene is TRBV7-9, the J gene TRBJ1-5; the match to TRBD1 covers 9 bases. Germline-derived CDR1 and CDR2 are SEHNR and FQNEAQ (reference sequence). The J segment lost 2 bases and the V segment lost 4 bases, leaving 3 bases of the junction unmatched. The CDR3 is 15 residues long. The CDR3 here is CASSSRDRGNQPQHF. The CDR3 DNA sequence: TGTGCCAGCAGCTCCCGGGACAGGGGCAATCAGCCCCAGCATTTT.

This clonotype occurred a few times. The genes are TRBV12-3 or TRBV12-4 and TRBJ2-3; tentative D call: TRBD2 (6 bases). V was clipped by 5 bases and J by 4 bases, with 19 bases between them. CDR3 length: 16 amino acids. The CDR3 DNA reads TGTGCCAGCAGTCCCCGGGCGGGGTCCTCCCCAGATACGCAGTATTTT. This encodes CASSPRAGSSPDTQYF.

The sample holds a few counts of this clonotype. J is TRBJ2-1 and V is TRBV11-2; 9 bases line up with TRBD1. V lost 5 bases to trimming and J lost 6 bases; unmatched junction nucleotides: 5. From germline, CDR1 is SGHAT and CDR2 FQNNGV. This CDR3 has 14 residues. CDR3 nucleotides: TGTGCCAGCAGCCTTCGACAGGGGGTCAATGAGCAGTTCTTC. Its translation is CASSLRQGVNEQFF.

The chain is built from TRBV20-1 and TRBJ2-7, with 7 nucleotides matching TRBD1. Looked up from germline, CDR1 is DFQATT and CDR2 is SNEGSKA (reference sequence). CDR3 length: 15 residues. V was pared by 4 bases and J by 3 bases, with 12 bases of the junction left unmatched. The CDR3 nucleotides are TGCAGTGCTACCTCCCCCTTTGGACAGGTCTACGAGCAGTACTTC. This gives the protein CSATSPFGQVYEQYF.

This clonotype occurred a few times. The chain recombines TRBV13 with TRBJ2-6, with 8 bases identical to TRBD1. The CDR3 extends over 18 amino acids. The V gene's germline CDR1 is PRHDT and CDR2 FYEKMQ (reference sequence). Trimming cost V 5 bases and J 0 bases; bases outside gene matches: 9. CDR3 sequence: CASSRRQGTFSGANVLTF. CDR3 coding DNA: TGTGCCAGCAGCCGAAGACAGGGGACCTTCTCTGGGGCCAACGTCCTGACTTTC.

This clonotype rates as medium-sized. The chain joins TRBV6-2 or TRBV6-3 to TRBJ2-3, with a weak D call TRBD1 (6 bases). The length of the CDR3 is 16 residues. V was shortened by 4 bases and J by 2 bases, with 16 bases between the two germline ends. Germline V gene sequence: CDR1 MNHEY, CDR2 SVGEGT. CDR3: CASSLEPDRLTDTQYF. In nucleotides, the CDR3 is TGTGCCAGCAGTTTAGAACCCGACAGGCTCACAGATACGCAGTATTTT.

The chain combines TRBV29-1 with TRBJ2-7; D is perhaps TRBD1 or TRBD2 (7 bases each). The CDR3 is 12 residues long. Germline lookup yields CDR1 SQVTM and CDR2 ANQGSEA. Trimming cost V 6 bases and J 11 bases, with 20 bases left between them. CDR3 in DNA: TGCAGCGTCCAATTGACAGGGAGGGAAAAGTACTTC. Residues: CSVQLTGREKYF.